These 10 T cell receptor beta chains were sequenced from one sample in a study of vaccination effects on CD4 cells after COVID-19. TCRdb keeps only in-frame clones here, not all; method: immunoSEQ multiplex PCR. The top ten clones hold approximately 2.3% of a sample with fewer than 75,000 clones, approximately 79% of them seen once. These TCRs' antigens remain unknown. Isolating CD4+ T cells followed approximately ten days of culture. Participants were given two doses of BNT162b2 or mRNA-1273 vaccine. Sequencing used CD4+ T cells from PBMCs cultured without peptide, obtained after COVID-19 vaccination. The source of these receptors is a human donor who received a COVID-19 vaccine.

The chain is built from TRBV30 and TRBJ2-3, with D possibly matching TRBD2 (6 bases). Germline-derived CDR1 and CDR2 are GTSNPN and SVGIG (reference sequence). There are 14 residues in the CDR3. The ends were cut back, 2 bases at V and 1 base at J, with 10 bases in the middle. The CDR3 coding sequence is TGTGCCTGGAGTTGGGGCGGGGGCACAGATACGCAGTATTTT. Translation gives CAWSWGGGTDTQYF.

This clone was seen just once. V gene TRBV4-3 combines with J gene TRBJ2-5; D possibly corresponds to TRBD1 (6 bases). This CDR3 spans 14 amino acids. The germline gives CDR1 LGHNA, CDR2 YSLEER. Trimming stripped 1 base from V and 5 bases from J, with 11 bases between. The CDR3 is CASSQVGGQETQYF. CDR3 in DNA: TGCGCCAGCAGCCAAGTCGGAGGACAGGAGACCCAGTACTTC.

The J gene is TRBJ2-3, the V gene TRBV5-1, with 7 nucleotides matching TRBD2. CDR3 size: 16 residues. The germline gives CDR1 SGHRS, CDR2 YFSETQ. J lost 6 bases, V lost 0 bases, and 10 bases had no gene match. The CDR3 region has the DNA TGCGCCAGCAGCTTGGAACTAGCGTCCCCCGCGGATACGCAGTATTTT. The encoded protein is CASSLELASPADTQYF.

This sequence joins TRBV11-1 and TRBJ2-5; D not resolved. CDR1 is SGHAT and CDR2 is FQDESV in the germline V gene (reference sequence). The CDR3 consists of 13 residues. V lost 1 base and J lost 7, with 10 bases in between. CDR3 loop: CASSLGFLRTQYF. The DNA of the CDR3 is TGTGCCAGCAGCTTAGGGTTCTTAAGGACCCAGTACTTC.

This chain links TRBV18 with TRBJ1-1; D possibly corresponds to TRBD1 (5 bases). The CDR3 is 15 amino acids. V gave up 3 bases and J gave up 5 bases, with 16 bases separating them. CDR1 is KGHSH and CDR2 is LQKENI in the germline V gene. CDR3: CASSPLSRRGTEAFF. In DNA, the CDR3 is TGTGCCAGCTCACCCCTCAGTAGAAGGGGAACTGAAGCTTTCTTT.

This chain connects TRBV30 to TRBJ1-2, with D hard to call. Between the trimmed V and J ends, which lost 3 bases and 4 bases, there was a span of 15 bases. The CDR3 has 14 residues. Germline values: CDR1 GTSNPN, CDR2 SVGIG (reference sequence). For the CDR3, the DNA is TGTGCCTGGAGACGGGTTCCGGGTCTCTATGGCTACACCTTC. Its translation: CAWRRVPGLYGYTF.

Here the CDR3 reads CASSSQWGELFF. CDR3 DNA sequence: TGTGCCAGCAGCTCCCAGTGGGGGGAGCTGTTTTTT. V gene TRBV5-4 combines with J gene TRBJ2-2; D call uncertain. V lost 3 bases and J 8 bases, leaving 8 bases between the germline ends. Per germline, CDR1 SGHNT and CDR2 YYREEE (reference sequence). This CDR3 contains 12 residues.

The V call is TRBV6-2 or TRBV6-3, the J call TRBJ2-5, with TRBD1 as a possible D gene (5 bases). Germline assignment: CDR1 MNHEY and CDR2 SVGEGT. V lost 0 bases, J lost 4 bases, and 6 bases lay in between. The CDR3 covers 13 residues. The CDR3 sequence: CASSYSGLETQYF. The CDR3 coding sequence is TGTGCCAGCAGTTACTCGGGGCTAGAGACCCAGTACTTC.

This chain joins TRBV5-4 and TRBJ1-6; the D is unclear. Per the germline V gene, CDR1 is SGHNT and CDR2 is YYREEE (reference sequence). Trimming stripped 3 bases from V and 7 bases from J, with 14 bases between. This CDR3 has 15 amino acids. This CDR3 reads CASSWPEVENSPLHF. Here the CDR3 DNA reads TGTGCCAGCAGCTGGCCGGAGGTCGAAAATTCACCCCTCCACTTT.

The V call is TRBV19, the J call TRBJ2-5; D is possibly TRBD1 or TRBD2 (7 bases each). This CDR3 spans 14 amino acids. Germline loops: CDR1 LNHDA, CDR2 SQIVND (reference sequence). V lost 3 bases, J lost 6 bases, and 14 bases lay in between. The CDR3 coding sequence is TGTGCCAGTAGTATGGCAGGGGGGGTGAAGACCCAGTACTTC. It yields the protein CASSMAGGVKTQYF.